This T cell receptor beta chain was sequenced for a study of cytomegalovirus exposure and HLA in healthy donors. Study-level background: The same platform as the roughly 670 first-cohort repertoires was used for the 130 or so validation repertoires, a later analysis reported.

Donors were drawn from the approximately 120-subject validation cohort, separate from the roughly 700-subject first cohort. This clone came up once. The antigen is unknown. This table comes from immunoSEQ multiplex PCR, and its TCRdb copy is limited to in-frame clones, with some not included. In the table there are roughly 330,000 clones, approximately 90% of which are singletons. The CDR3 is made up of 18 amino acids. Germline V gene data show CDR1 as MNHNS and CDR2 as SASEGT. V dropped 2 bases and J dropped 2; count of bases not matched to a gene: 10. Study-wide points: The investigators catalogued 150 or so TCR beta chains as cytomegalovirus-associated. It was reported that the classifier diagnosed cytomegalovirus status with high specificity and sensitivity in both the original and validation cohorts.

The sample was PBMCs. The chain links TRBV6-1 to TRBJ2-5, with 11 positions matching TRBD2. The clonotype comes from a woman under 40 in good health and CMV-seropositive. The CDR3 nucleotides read TGTGCCAGCAGTGAATACAGAACTAGCGGGAGTCGACAAGAGACCCAGTACTTC. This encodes CASSEYRTSGSRQETQYF.